A selection of T cell receptor beta chains follows, all from one sample in a study of metastatic and nonmetastatic thyroid tumors. From the PCR reads, TCRdb re-called clones with MiXCR. The sample yields 30,000 to 40,000 clones, around 16% seen once. Sequencing was done on a sample of blood. The receptors shown here come from a male donor with papillary thyroid cancer or a benign thyroid nodule (not recorded which). Some clones in this sample may be carry-over from other donors' samples. The CDR3 runs from the conserved cysteine through the conserved F or W. D genes are given only for firm matches. Clone size is shown for a subset of rows, as once, few, many or a class of expanded clone.

v_gene: TRBV6-5
abundance: .
j_gene: TRBJ2-1
d_gene: TRBD2
CDR3aa: CASSSLRGGFYNEQFF
CDR3nt: TGTGCCAGCAGTTCCCTCCGGGGGGGGTTTTACAATGAGCAGTTCTTC

v_gene: TRBV6-1
abundance: many
j_gene: TRBJ2-1
d_gene: TRBD2
CDR3aa: CASSLGLAGYNEQFF
CDR3nt: TGTGCCAGCAGCCTAGGACTAGCGGGTTACAATGAGCAGTTCTTC

v_gene: TRBV6-2/TRBV6-3
abundance: many
j_gene: TRBJ2-7
d_gene: .
CDR3aa: CASSYTQGEQYF
CDR3nt: TGTGCCAGCAGTTACACACAAGGCGAGCAGTACTTC

v_gene: TRBV2
abundance: .
j_gene: TRBJ2-7
d_gene: .
CDR3aa: CASGTVGYEQYF
CDR3nt: TGTGCCAGCGGTACAGTGGGCTACGAGCAGTACTTC

v_gene: TRBV7-2
abundance: .
j_gene: TRBJ1-6
d_gene: .
CDR3aa: CASSFGQNHNSPLHF
CDR3nt: TGTGCCAGCAGCTTCGGACAGAACCATAATTCACCCCTCCACTTT

v_gene: TRBV5-6
abundance: many
j_gene: TRBJ2-7
d_gene: .
CDR3aa: CASSLRFSLDYEQYF
CDR3nt: TGTGCCAGCAGCTTGAGGTTCTCCCTAGATTACGAGCAGTACTTC

v_gene: TRBV19
abundance: .
j_gene: TRBJ2-7
d_gene: TRBD2
CDR3aa: CTSTAGGYRQYF
CDR3nt: TGTACCAGTACCGCCGGGGGGTACCGCCAGTACTTC

v_gene: TRBV27
abundance: .
j_gene: TRBJ1-5
d_gene: TRBD1
CDR3aa: CASSPGTGINQPQHF
CDR3nt: TGTGCCAGCAGTCCCGGGACAGGGATCAATCAGCCCCAGCATTTT

v_gene: TRBV14
abundance: many
j_gene: TRBJ2-3
d_gene: .
CDR3aa: CASSQSAGYTDTQYF
CDR3nt: TGTGCCAGCAGCCAATCGGCGGGGTACACAGATACGCAGTATTTT

v_gene: TRBV19
abundance: .
j_gene: TRBJ2-7
d_gene: TRBD1
CDR3aa: CASSYRGWSKDEQYF
CDR3nt: TGTGCCAGTTCCTACAGGGGATGGTCGAAGGACGAGCAGTACTTC

v_gene: TRBV15
abundance: many
j_gene: TRBJ2-7
d_gene: .
CDR3aa: CATSKERNPYEQYF
CDR3nt: TGTGCCACCAGCAAGGAGCGGAACCCTTACGAGCAGTACTTC

v_gene: TRBV2
abundance: many
j_gene: TRBJ1-6
d_gene: .
CDR3aa: CASSGGVSSYNSPLHF
CDR3nt: TGTGCCAGCAGTGGAGGGGTTAGCTCCTATAATTCACCCCTCCACTTT

v_gene: TRBV6-1
abundance: .
j_gene: TRBJ2-2
d_gene: .
CDR3aa: CASKVQGGLGELFF
CDR3nt: TGTGCCAGCAAGGTGCAGGGCGGCCTCGGGGAGCTGTTTTTT

v_gene: TRBV28
abundance: many
j_gene: TRBJ1-1
d_gene: .
CDR3aa: CASSAAPGMNTEAFF
CDR3nt: TGTGCCAGCAGTGCCGCCCCCGGGATGAACACTGAAGCTTTCTTT

v_gene: TRBV7-2
abundance: many
j_gene: TRBJ1-3
d_gene: .
CDR3aa: CASSPSPLGASGNTIYF
CDR3nt: TGTGCCAGCAGCCCATCCCCTCTTGGGGCCTCTGGAAACACCATATATTTT

v_gene: TRBV10-3
abundance: few
j_gene: TRBJ1-5
d_gene: .
CDR3aa: CAISESWAYGLNQPQHF
CDR3nt: TGTGCCATCAGTGAGTCCTGGGCATACGGGCTCAATCAGCCCCAGCATTTT

v_gene: TRBV5-1
abundance: many
j_gene: TRBJ2-1
d_gene: TRBD2
CDR3aa: CASSSQPSGRDEQFF
CDR3nt: TGCGCCAGCAGCTCTCAGCCTAGCGGGAGGGATGAGCAGTTCTTC

v_gene: TRBV12-3/TRBV12-4
abundance: many
j_gene: TRBJ2-4
d_gene: TRBD1
CDR3aa: CASSLAGQGRTKNIQYF
CDR3nt: TGTGCCAGCAGTTTGGCGGGACAGGGGCGAACCAAAAACATTCAGTACTTC